Listed here are 11 T cell receptor beta chains from one sample, sequenced in a study of Ad26.COV2.S vaccination and SARS-CoV-2 variants. Treatment given: roughly 18 received Ad26.COV2.S at low or high dose, single or two shots; about 5 received placebo; per-sample allocation not given. Specimen acquisition occurred on day 63 following the initial vaccine or placebo injection. The data were produced by immunoSEQ multiplex PCR, yet TCRdb's version contains in-frame clones alone and is incomplete. Among hundreds of thousands of clones listed, 75% to 90% were seen once. This specimen was peripheral blood, taken in a trial of Ad26.COV2.S vaccine versus placebo. The receptors come from a person between 18 and 65 years old who received the Ad26.COV2.S COVID-19 vaccine or a placebo.

V and J are TRBV29-1 and TRBJ1-1; perhaps TRBD1 as D (5 bases). The CDR3 loop spans 16 amino acids. The V end lost 3 bases, the J end lost 7 bases, and 24 bases lay between the germline ends. Germline CDR1 SQVTM, CDR2 ANQGSEA. The CDR3 DNA follows: TGCAGCGTTGATCTGGGGGTGTGGTGGGGAAGGATTGAAGCTTTCTTT. Amino acids: CSVDLGVWWGRIEAFF.

J is TRBJ1-2 and V is TRBV5-6; D not resolved. This CDR3 has 12 amino acids. The germline V gene has CDR1 SGHDT and CDR2 YYEEEE. The V end was cut by 4 bases, the J end by 7 bases, with 11 bases between. The CDR3 is CASSTPGGGYTF. The CDR3 DNA follows: TGTGCCAGCAGCACACCGGGTGGTGGCTACACCTTC.

V is TRBV24-1 and J is TRBJ2-1; D perhaps matches TRBD2 (5 bases). The CDR3 contains 15 residues. Germline CDR1 is KGHDR and CDR2 is SFDVKD. With 6 bases removed from V and 0 bases from J, the gap between germline ends came to 11 bases. The CDR3 DNA reads TGTGCCACCAGTATAAGCGGTCCCTCCTACAATGAGCAGTTCTTC. Translated: CATSISGPSYNEQFF.

This chain connects TRBV5-1 to TRBJ1-4; 7 bases match TRBD1. V lost 4 bases, J lost 3 bases, and 12 bases stayed unmatched. CDR3 size: 17 residues. CDR1 and CDR2 (germline): SGHRS, YFSETQ. The CDR3 sequence is CASSLGPGGAANEKLFF. For the CDR3, the DNA is TGCGCCAGCAGCCTGGGCCCAGGGGGGGCGGCTAATGAAAAACTGTTTTTT.

The genes are TRBV7-2 and TRBJ1-5; D remains ambiguous. The CDR3 consists of 13 residues. V was trimmed by 9 bases and J by 1 base, leaving 10 bases between them. Germline CDR1 is SGHTA and CDR2 is FQGNSA. CDR3 DNA: TGTGCCAGTCGCGGGTACAGCAATCAGCCCCAGCATTTT. Protein product: CASRGYSNQPQHF.

This chain connects TRBV6-2 or TRBV6-3 to TRBJ1-2; D unresolved. CDR3 length: 12 amino acids. The V end was cut by 0 bases, the J end by 10 bases, with 9 bases between. Germline CDR1 reads MNHEY; CDR2 reads SVGEGT. CDR3 DNA: TGTGCCAGCAGTTACTCGATAACCGACTACACCTTC. It encodes CASSYSITDYTF.

The chain employs TRBV18 and TRBJ2-7, with 10 positions matching TRBD1. Per germline, CDR1 KGHSH and CDR2 LQKENI. This CDR3 is 15 amino acids long. V was pared by 4 bases and J by 4 bases, with 7 bases of the junction left unmatched. The DNA of the CDR3 is TGTGCCAGCTCACTCGCCGGGACAGGGGAATACGAGCAGTACTTC. Encoded protein: CASSLAGTGEYEQYF.

The CDR3 reads CSVEMWAQETQYF. CDR3 DNA: TGCAGCGTTGAGATGTGGGCCCAAGAGACCCAGTACTTC. The rearrangement uses TRBV29-1 and TRBJ2-5; no firm D call. V was clipped by 3 bases and J by 1 base, with 9 bases between them. Germline lookup yields CDR1 SQVTM and CDR2 ANQGSEA. The CDR3 length is 13 residues.

This clone was observed a few times. The chain couples TRBV14 to TRBJ2-7; D possibly corresponds to TRBD1 (6 bases). Germline V lookup: CDR1 SGHDN, CDR2 FVKESK. This CDR3 has 18 residues. With 3 bases removed from V and 2 bases from J, the gap between germline ends came to 23 bases. The CDR3 loop is CASSHRDKGPRQTYEQYF. The CDR3, as DNA: TGTGCCAGCAGCCACCGGGACAAGGGGCCGCGGCAAACCTACGAGCAGTACTTC.

The chain joins TRBV18 to TRBJ1-2; 11 bases are shared with TRBD1. V shed 3 bases, J shed 7 bases, and the junction held 10 bases outside the gene matches. Germline V gene lookup returns CDR1 KGHSH and CDR2 LQKENI. The CDR3 is 16 residues long. Here the CDR3 DNA reads TGTGCCAGCTCACCGTGGGAGGCGGACAGGGGGCTTGGCTACACCTTC. Protein sequence: CASSPWEADRGLGYTF.

The table lists this clone with a few counts. This chain uses TRBV18 with TRBJ1-1; TRBD1 might be the D (5 bases). Trimming shortened V by 3 bases and J by 1 base, and 15 bases separated the two germline ends. The CDR3 is 16 amino acids. Germline V lookup: CDR1 KGHSH, CDR2 LQKENI. The CDR3, as DNA: TGTGCCAGCTCACCCGGGACTGTGGGAGGGAACACTGAAGCTTTCTTT. Encoded protein: CASSPGTVGGNTEAFF.